This entry lists 21 T cell receptor beta chains sequenced from one sample in a study of T-cell memory formation after mild COVID-19. TCRdb analysed the 5' RACE reads with MiXCR anew, one entry per CDR3 protein. The sample yields around 130,000 distinct CDR3 sequences, 5% to 6.5% seen once. The sample consisted of PBMCs or a T cell subset sorted from them (not recorded which). Receptors originate from an adult woman who had mild COVID-19 (a few samples of this study predate the infection). Cell type and time point are not known.

In this sample, this clonotype turned up a few times. This chain uses TRBV7-2 with TRBJ2-7; no firm D call. Germline V gene lookup returns CDR1 SGHTA and CDR2 FQGNSA. Trimming took 0 bases from V and 3 from J, leaving 12 bases between them. CDR3 length: 15 amino acids. The CDR3 nucleotides read TGTGCCAGCAGCTTAGCGTCGGACCTCCGCTACGAGCAGTACTTC. It translates to CASSLASDLRYEQYF.

The CDR3: CASRRATGELFF. DNA of the CDR3: TGTGCCAGCAGAAGGGCAACCGGGGAGCTGTTTTTT. The chain has TRBV12-3 or TRBV12-4 and TRBJ2-2, with D hard to call. V was trimmed by 6 bases and J by 5 bases, leaving 7 bases between them. This CDR3 is 12 amino acids long.

This clonotype was seen a few times. The V and J genes are TRBV5-5 and TRBJ1-2, with 7 bases matching TRBD1. Per germline, CDR1 SGHKS and CDR2 YYEKEE (reference sequence). The CDR3 contains 13 residues. The ends lost 4 bases at V and 7 bases at J; junction bases unmatched: 7. As DNA, the CDR3 is TGTGCCAGCAGCCTGGACAGGCTCATTGGCTACACCTTC. It yields the protein CASSLDRLIGYTF.

The rearrangement joins TRBV2 to TRBJ1-1; D gene ambiguous. V dropped 3 bases and J dropped 3 bases, with 11 bases sitting between them. Germline V CDR1 and CDR2: SNHLY, FYNNEI. This CDR3 region has 14 residues. CDR3 sequence (DNA): TGTGCCAGCAGTGATTCGGGGTTCGACACTGAAGCTTTCTTT. This translates into CASSDSGFDTEAFF.

V usage is TRBV4-2 and J usage is TRBJ1-1; D is uncertain. Germline CDR1 LGHNA, CDR2 YNFKEQ. Trimming stripped 0 bases from V and 4 bases from J, with 9 bases between. The CDR3 sequence is 14 residues long. Here the CDR3 DNA reads TGTGCCAGCAGCCAAGAACGGGGTGTCACTGAAGCTTTCTTT. It codes for CASSQERGVTEAFF.

The CDR3 here is CASRLSPGELFF. The CDR3 DNA is TGCGCCAGCAGACTATCCCCGGGGGAGCTGTTTTTT. The gene calls are TRBV5-1 and TRBJ2-2, with D hard to call. Germline loops: CDR1 SGHRS, CDR2 YFSETQ. The CDR3 is 12 amino acids. Deletions cut 5 bases from V and 8 bases from J, with 10 bases between. Based on the CDR3 plus reference TRBV5-1 and TRBJ2-2, the full variable domain is KAGVTQTPRYLIKTRGQQVTLSCSPISGHRSVSWYQQTPGQGLQFLFEYFSETQRNKGNFPGRFSGRQFSNSRSEMNVSTLELGDSALYLCASRLSPGELFFGEGSRLTVL.

In its sample, this clonotype was seen a few times. The chain links TRBV5-1 to TRBJ1-2; unclear D gene. Per the germline V gene, CDR1 is SGHRS and CDR2 is YFSETQ. V dropped 0 bases and J dropped 4 bases, with 10 bases sitting between them. This CDR3 comprises 14 residues. The CDR3 DNA sequence: TGCGCCAGCAGCTTGGATGTGGGAACCTATGGCTACACCTTC. It yields the protein CASSLDVGTYGYTF.

V and J are TRBV19 and TRBJ1-1; D is unclear. This CDR3 comprises 14 residues. CDR1 and CDR2 from the germline V gene are LNHDA and SQIVND (reference sequence). V was trimmed by 3 bases and J by 2 bases, leaving 10 bases between them. The CDR3 DNA follows: TGTGCCAGTAGTATCCGGGTTCGCAACACTGAAGCTTTCTTT. It translates to CASSIRVRNTEAFF.

This clonotype occurred many times. The chain couples TRBV7-9 to TRBJ2-1; no reliable D call. The CDR3 is 15 residues long. V lost 5 bases to trimming and J lost 7 bases, with 18 bases between them. Germline V gene lookup returns CDR1 SEHNR and CDR2 FQNEAQ (reference sequence). The DNA of the CDR3 is TGTGCCAGCAGCCCGTCGGCATACGCGTATAATGAGCAGTTCTTC. Its translation: CASSPSAYAYNEQFF. Supplemented by reference TRBV7-9 and TRBJ2-1, the full variable domain reads DTGVSQNPRHKITKRGQNVTFRCDPISEHNRLYWYRQTLGQGPEFLTYFQNEAQLEKSRLLSDRFSAERPKGSFSTLEIQRTEQGDSAMYLCASSPSAYAYNEQFFGPGTRLTVL.

This clonotype showed up just a few times. The chain joins TRBV6-1 to TRBJ2-7, with D perhaps TRBD1 (5 bases). The CDR3 has 15 residues. CDR1 and CDR2 (germline): MNHNS, SASEGT. V lost 1 base to trimming and J lost 2 bases, with 12 bases between them. CDR3 protein: CASSEGQGKTYEQYF. The CDR3 DNA sequence: TGTGCCAGCAGTGAAGGCCAGGGTAAGACCTACGAGCAGTACTTC.

This clonotype was seen at least ten times. The chain carries TRBV6-2 or TRBV6-3 and TRBJ2-7; tentative D call: TRBD2 (7 bases). The V gene's germline CDR1 is MNHEY and CDR2 SVGEGT. This CDR3 spans 14 amino acids. V was pared by 7 bases and J by 2 bases, with 15 bases between. DNA of the CDR3: TGTGCCAGCACCTTTCGGGGGGCTCCCTACGAGCAGTACTTC. This encodes CASTFRGAPYEQYF.

This clonotype was found a few times. V and J are TRBV15 and TRBJ2-1; no firm D call. Germline V gives CDR1 LNHNV, CDR2 YYDKDF (reference sequence). V was cut by 0 bases and J by 3 bases, with 9 bases left in between. This CDR3 is 15 amino acids long. CDR3 DNA: TGTGCCACCAGCAGAGAACCAAACAGCTACAATGAGCAGTTCTTC. Protein sequence: CATSREPNSYNEQFF.

Written as DNA, the CDR3 is TGTGCCAGCAGGATGACTTGGGGGCAGAGGGCCAACGAGCAGTACTTC. It is translated as CASRMTWGQRANEQYF. The rearrangement joins TRBV11-3 to TRBJ2-7, with a possible D match to TRBD1 (6 bases). The CDR3 totals 16 residues. Trimming cost V 6 bases and J 5 bases, with 23 bases left between them. Germline CDR1 reads SGHNT; CDR2 reads YENEEA. The variable domain in full, with the rest retrieved from reference TRBV11-3 and TRBJ2-7, is EAGVVQSPRYKIIEKKQPVAFWCNPISGHNTLYWYLQNLGQGPELLIRYENEEAVDDSQLPKDRFSAERLKGVDSTLKIQPAELGDSAVYLCASRMTWGQRANEQYFGPGTRLTVT.

The chain employs TRBV5-1 and TRBJ2-2, with 8 bases lining up with TRBD1. Looked up from germline, CDR1 is SGHRS and CDR2 is YFSETQ. Trimming at V came to 4 bases and at J to 3 bases, leaving 5 bases not matched to a gene. The CDR3 has 15 residues. CDR3: CASSQKTGDTGELFF. CDR3 DNA: TGCGCCAGCAGCCAGAAGACAGGGGACACCGGGGAGCTGTTTTTT. The full variable domain, completed using reference TRBV5-1 and TRBJ2-2, is KAGVTQTPRYLIKTRGQQVTLSCSPISGHRSVSWYQQTPGQGLQFLFEYFSETQRNKGNFPGRFSGRQFSNSRSEMNVSTLELGDSALYLCASSQKTGDTGELFFGEGSRLTVL.

J is TRBJ2-5 and V is TRBV5-1; no clear D. V was pared by 1 base and J by 2 bases, with 15 bases between. The CDR3 spans 16 residues. Germline CDR1 reads SGHRS; CDR2 reads YFSETQ. The DNA for the CDR3 is TGCGCCAGCAGCTTGCTAGTTGTTGTTCAGCAAGAGACCCAGTACTTC. Translated, it gives CASSLLVVVQQETQYF.

This clonotype was counted only a few times. The chain carries TRBV5-1 and TRBJ2-6; no reliable D call. Trimming left V 0 bases short and J 0 bases short, with 7 bases between. Looked up from germline, CDR1 is SGHRS and CDR2 is YFSETQ. This CDR3 contains 16 residues. CDR3 in amino acids: CASSLDISSGANVLTF. CDR3 DNA: TGCGCCAGCAGCTTGGACATTTCCTCTGGGGCCAACGTCCTGACTTTC.

V is TRBV7-9 and J is TRBJ2-1; 8 nucleotides agree with TRBD1. V lost 5 bases to trimming and J lost 4 bases; unmatched junction nucleotides: 10. CDR1 and CDR2 (germline): SEHNR, FQNEAQ (reference sequence). The CDR3 has 16 amino acids. CDR3 bases: TGTGCCAGCAGCCCGGACAGGGTCTTAATTTACAATGAGCAGTTCTTC. It specifies CASSPDRVLIYNEQFF.

The V call is TRBV7-6, the J call TRBJ2-1, with D uncertain. Deletions cut 0 bases from V and 6 bases from J, with 6 bases between. The CDR3 has 13 amino acids. Germline V gene lookup returns CDR1 SGHVS and CDR2 FNYEAQ. The CDR3 DNA reads as TGTGCCAGCAGCTTAGCGTTGGCCAATGAGCAGTTCTTC. It is translated as CASSLALANEQFF. The entire variable domain, with the rest obtained from reference TRBV7-6 and TRBJ2-1, is as follows: GAGVSQSPRYKVTKRGQDVALRCDPISGHVSLYWYRQALGQGPEFLTYFNYEAQQDKSGLPNDRFSAERPEGSISTLTIQRTEQRDSAMYRCASSLALANEQFFGPGTRLTVL.

This clonotype was recorded at least ten times. V and J are TRBV6-6 and TRBJ2-5; 10 bases match TRBD1. J lost 2 bases, V lost 2 bases, and 5 bases had no gene match. In germline, CDR1 is MNHNY, CDR2 SVGAGI (reference sequence). This CDR3 has 16 amino acids. The CDR3 loop is CASSYPRTGGQETQYF. CDR3 DNA: TGTGCCAGCAGTTACCCTCGGACAGGGGGGCAAGAGACCCAGTACTTC.

There are many counts of this clonotype. This sequence joins TRBV5-6 and TRBJ1-1; a possible D gene is TRBD1 (6 bases). Germline V gene data show CDR1 as SGHDT and CDR2 as YYEEEE. Trimming left V 4 bases short and J 1 base short, with 14 bases between. The CDR3 is 15 amino acids. The CDR3 loop reads CASSRGGHRNTEAFF. For the CDR3, the DNA is TGTGCCAGCAGCCGAGGGGGACACCGGAACACTGAAGCTTTCTTT.

This clonotype showed up just a few times. The rearrangement uses TRBV6-2 or TRBV6-3 and TRBJ1-1; D is unclear. The V and J ends lost 3 bases and 1 base respectively, with 6 bases between them. The CDR3 loop spans 13 amino acids. Germline CDR1 reads MNHEY; CDR2 reads SVGEGT. The CDR3 sequence is CASSYSQNTEAFF. CDR3 bases: TGTGCCAGCAGTTATAGTCAGAACACTGAAGCTTTCTTT.